One and the same sample provided the 3 T cell receptor beta chains below, sequenced in a study of low-dose radiotherapy and immunotherapy resistance in tumors (dated 2022 in TCRdb). This sample was sequenced with an Illumina HiSeq 2500. TCRs were amplified with Phusion for 20 to 25 PCR cycles using a constant-region primer together with the adapter attached to the V primers. TCRdb passed the public sequencing reads through fastp at Q25 and MiXCR, retaining productive beta sequences. Rows merge per CDR3 protein into single entries with the most common DNA and genes. The sample table records roughly 50,000 distinct CDR3 sequences; 33% of these occur just once. Approximately 8% of the sample goes to the ten largest clones. What this sample's time point label stands for: after trial treatment. Per the publication, the treatment or condition label means: LDRT plus nivolumab, ipilimumab, low-dose cyclophosphamide and aspirin (RACIN trial).

The source material was PBMCs, sampled after low-dose radiotherapy plus immunotherapy. These receptors were obtained from a male donor with rectosigmoid adenocarcinoma.

V and J are TRBV14 and TRBJ2-3, with 8 bases identical to TRBD2. Losses at the gene ends were 1 base for V and 4 bases for J; bases not matched to a gene: 7. CDR1 SGHDN and CDR2 FVKESK come from the germline V gene. The CDR3 length is 16 residues. The CDR3 nucleotides read TGTGCCAGCAGCCAAGGGGGTAGCGGGATACCAGATACGCAGTATTTT. The encoded protein is CASSQGGSGIPDTQYF.

The chain joins TRBV27 to TRBJ1-6; D is uncertain. Germline CDR1 and CDR2: MNHEY and SMNVEV (reference sequence). V was pared by 3 bases and J by 9 bases, with 12 bases between. The CDR3 runs to 14 residues. The CDR3: CASSLGPISSPLHF. Written as DNA, the CDR3 is TGTGCCAGCAGTTTGGGTCCTATTAGTTCACCCCTCCACTTT.

This chain uses TRBV5-1 with TRBJ2-1; 9 nucleotides line up with TRBD2. The CDR3 has 15 residues. The germline gives CDR1 SGHRS, CDR2 YFSETQ. With V trimmed by 4 bases and J by 3 bases, 5 bases remained unmatched. CDR3 sequence (DNA): TGCGCCAGCAGCGTGAGCGGGGGGCTCTACAATGAGCAGTTCTTC. Residues: CASSVSGGLYNEQFF.